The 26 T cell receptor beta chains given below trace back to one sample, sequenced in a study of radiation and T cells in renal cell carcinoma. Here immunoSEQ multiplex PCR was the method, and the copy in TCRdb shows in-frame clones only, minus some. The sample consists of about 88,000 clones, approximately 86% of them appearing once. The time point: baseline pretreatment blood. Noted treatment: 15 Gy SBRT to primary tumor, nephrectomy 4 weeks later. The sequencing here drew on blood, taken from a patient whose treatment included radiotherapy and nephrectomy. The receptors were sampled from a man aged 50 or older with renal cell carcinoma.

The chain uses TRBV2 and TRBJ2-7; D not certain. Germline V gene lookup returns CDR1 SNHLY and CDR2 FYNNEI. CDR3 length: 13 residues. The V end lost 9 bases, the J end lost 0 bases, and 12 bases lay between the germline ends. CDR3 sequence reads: CASTTGPSYEQYF. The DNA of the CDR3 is TGTGCCAGTACTACGGGTCCCTCCTACGAGCAGTACTTC.

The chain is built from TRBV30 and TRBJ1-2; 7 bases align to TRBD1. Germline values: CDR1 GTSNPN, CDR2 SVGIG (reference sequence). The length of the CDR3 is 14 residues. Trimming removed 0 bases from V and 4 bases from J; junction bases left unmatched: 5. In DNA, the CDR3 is TGTGCCTGGAGTGTAGGGGCAGGGGGCTATGGCTACACCTTC. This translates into CAWSVGAGGYGYTF.

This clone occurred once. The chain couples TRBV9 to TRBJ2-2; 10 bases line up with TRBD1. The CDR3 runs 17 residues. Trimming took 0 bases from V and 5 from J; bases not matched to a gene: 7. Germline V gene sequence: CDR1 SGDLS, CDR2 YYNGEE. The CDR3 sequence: CASSVAATGGLTGELFF. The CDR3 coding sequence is TGTGCCAGCAGCGTAGCCGCGACAGGGGGCCTGACCGGGGAGCTGTTTTTT.

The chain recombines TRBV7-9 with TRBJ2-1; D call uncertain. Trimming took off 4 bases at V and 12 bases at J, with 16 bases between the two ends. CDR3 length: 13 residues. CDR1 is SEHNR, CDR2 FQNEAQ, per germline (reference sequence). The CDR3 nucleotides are TGTGCCAGCAGCTCAGGCCTGACAACCTGGCAGTTCTTC. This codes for CASSSGLTTWQFF.

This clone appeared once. The DNA of the CDR3 is TGTGCCAGCAGCTTAGCCCCGTATATACAGGGGTACGAGCAGTACTTC. The encoded protein is CASSLAPYIQGYEQYF. The chain links TRBV7-9 to TRBJ2-7; 7 bases match TRBD1. The germline V gene has CDR1 SEHNR and CDR2 FQNEAQ (reference sequence). Trimming cost V 0 bases and J 4 bases; bases outside gene matches: 9. The CDR3 covers 16 residues. Together with reference TRBV7-9 and TRBJ2-7, the CDR3 gives the full variable domain: DTGVSQNPRHKITKRGQNVTFRCDPISEHNRLYWYRQTLGQGPEFLTYFQNEAQLEKSRLLSDRFSAERPKGSFSTLEIQRTEQGDSAMYLCASSLAPYIQGYEQYFGPGTRLTVT.

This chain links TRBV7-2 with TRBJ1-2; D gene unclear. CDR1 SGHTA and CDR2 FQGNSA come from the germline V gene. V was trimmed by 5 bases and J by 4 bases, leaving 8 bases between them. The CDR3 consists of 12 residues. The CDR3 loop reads CASSLSSYGYTF. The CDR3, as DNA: TGTGCCAGCAGCCTAAGTTCCTATGGCTACACCTTC.

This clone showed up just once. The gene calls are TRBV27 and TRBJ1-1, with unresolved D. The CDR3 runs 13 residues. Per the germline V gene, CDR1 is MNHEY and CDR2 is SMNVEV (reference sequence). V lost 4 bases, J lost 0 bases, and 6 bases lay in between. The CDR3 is CASSWALNTEAFF. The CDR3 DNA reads TGTGCCAGCAGTTGGGCCCTGAACACTGAAGCTTTCTTT.

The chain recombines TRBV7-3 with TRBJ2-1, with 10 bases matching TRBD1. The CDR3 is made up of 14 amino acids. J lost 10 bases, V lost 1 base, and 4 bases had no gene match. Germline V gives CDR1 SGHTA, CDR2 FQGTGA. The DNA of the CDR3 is TGTGCCAGCAGCTTAAGTGGACAGGGGGAGGAGCAGTTCTTC. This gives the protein CASSLSGQGEEQFF.

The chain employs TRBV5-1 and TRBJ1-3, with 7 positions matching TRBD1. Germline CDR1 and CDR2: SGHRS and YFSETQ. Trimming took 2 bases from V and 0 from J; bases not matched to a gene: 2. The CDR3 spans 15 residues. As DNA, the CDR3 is TGCGCCAGCAGCTTTCAGGGGGACTCTGGAAACACCATATATTTT. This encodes CASSFQGDSGNTIYF.

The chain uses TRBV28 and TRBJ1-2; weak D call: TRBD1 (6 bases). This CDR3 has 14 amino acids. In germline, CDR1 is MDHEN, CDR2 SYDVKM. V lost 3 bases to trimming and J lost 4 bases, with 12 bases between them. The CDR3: CASSLATGIYGYTF. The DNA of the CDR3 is TGTGCCAGCAGTTTGGCTACAGGGATCTATGGCTACACCTTC.

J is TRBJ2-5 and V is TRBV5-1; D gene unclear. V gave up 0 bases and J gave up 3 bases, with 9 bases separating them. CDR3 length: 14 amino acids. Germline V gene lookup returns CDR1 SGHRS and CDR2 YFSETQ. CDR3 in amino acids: CASSLGQAKETQYF. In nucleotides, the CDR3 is TGCGCCAGCAGCTTGGGCCAGGCCAAAGAGACCCAGTACTTC.

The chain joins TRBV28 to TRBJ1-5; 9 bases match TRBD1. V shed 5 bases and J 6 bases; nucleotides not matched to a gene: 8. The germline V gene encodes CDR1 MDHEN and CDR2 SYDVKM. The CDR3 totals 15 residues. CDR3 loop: CASSPGTGNFQPQHF. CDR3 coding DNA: TGTGCCAGCAGTCCCGGGACAGGGAACTTTCAGCCCCAGCATTTT.

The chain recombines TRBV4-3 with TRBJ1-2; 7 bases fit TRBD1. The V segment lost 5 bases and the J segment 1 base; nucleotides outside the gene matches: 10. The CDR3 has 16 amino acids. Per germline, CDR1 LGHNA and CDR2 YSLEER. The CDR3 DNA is TGCGCCAGCAGCGTAGGCTCAGGGGGATTTAACTATGGCTACACCTTC. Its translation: CASSVGSGGFNYGYTF.

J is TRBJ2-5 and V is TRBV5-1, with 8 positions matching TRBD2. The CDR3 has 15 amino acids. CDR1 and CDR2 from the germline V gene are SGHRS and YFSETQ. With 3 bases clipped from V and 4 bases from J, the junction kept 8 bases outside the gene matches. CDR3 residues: CASSWDGRAGETQYF. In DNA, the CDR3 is TGCGCCAGCAGCTGGGACGGGAGGGCCGGAGAGACCCAGTACTTC.

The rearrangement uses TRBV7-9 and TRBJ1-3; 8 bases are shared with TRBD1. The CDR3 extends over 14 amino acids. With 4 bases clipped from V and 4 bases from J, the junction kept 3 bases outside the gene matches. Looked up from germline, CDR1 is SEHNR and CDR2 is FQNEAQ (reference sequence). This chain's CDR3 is CASSSTGAGNTIYF. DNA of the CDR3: TGTGCCAGCAGCTCGACAGGGGCCGGAAACACCATATATTTT.

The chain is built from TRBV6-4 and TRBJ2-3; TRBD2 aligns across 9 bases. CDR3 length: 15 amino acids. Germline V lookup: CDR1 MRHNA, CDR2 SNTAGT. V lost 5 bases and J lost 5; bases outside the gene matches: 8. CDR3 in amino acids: CASSSASGTIDTQYF. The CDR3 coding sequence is TGTGCCAGCAGTTCCGCTAGCGGGACTATAGATACGCAGTATTTT.

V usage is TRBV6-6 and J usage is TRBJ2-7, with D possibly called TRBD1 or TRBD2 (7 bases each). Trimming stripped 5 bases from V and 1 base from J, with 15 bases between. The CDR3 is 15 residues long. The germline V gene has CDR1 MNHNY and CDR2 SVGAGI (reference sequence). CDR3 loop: CASSDQGGQSYEQYF. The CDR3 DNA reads TGTGCCAGCAGTGACCAGGGGGGGCAATCCTACGAGCAGTACTTC.

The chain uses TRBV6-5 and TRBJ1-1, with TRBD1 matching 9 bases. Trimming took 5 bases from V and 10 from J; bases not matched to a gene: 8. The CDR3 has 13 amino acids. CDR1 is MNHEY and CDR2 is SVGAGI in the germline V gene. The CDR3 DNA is TGTGCCAGCAGTGCCGGGACAGGGTTAGGAGCTTTCTTT. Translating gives CASSAGTGLGAFF.

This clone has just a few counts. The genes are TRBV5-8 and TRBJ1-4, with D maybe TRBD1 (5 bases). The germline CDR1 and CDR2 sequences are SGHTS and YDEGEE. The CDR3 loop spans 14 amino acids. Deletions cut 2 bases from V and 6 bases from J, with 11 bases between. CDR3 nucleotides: TGTGCCAGCAGCTTTGAGGGGTTTGATGAAAAACTGTTTTTT. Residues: CASSFEGFDEKLFF.

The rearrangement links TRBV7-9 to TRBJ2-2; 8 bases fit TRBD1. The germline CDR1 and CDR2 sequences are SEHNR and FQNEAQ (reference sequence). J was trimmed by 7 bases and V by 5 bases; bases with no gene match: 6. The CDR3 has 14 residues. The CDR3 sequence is CASSPDREDGELFF. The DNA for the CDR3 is TGTGCCAGCAGCCCGGACAGGGAGGACGGGGAGCTGTTTTTT.

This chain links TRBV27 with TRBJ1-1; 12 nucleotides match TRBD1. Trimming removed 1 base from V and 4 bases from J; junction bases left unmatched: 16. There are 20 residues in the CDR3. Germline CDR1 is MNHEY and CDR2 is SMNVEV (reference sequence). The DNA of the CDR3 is TGTGCCAGCAGTTTATTCCCAACCTCGCCGGGACAGGGGGCGGGCACTGAAGCTTTCTTT. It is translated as CASSLFPTSPGQGAGTEAFF.

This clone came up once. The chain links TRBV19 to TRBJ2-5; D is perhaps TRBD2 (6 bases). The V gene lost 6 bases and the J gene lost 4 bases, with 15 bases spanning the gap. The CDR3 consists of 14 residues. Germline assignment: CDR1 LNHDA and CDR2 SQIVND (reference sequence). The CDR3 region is CASSPRTITETQYF. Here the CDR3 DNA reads TGTGCCAGTAGCCCTAGGACTATAACAGAGACCCAGTACTTC. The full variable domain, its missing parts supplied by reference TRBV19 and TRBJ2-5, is DGGITQSPKYLFRKEGQNVTLSCEQNLNHDAMYWYRQDPGQGLRLIYYSQIVNDFQKGDIAEGYSVSREKKESFPLTVTSAQKNPTAFYLCASSPRTITETQYFGPGTRLLVL.

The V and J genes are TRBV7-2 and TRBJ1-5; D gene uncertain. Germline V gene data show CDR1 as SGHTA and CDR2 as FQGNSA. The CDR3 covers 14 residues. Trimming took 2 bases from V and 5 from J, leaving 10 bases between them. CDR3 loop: CASSLSSRDQPQHF. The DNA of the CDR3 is TGTGCCAGCAGCTTAAGCTCACGGGATCAGCCCCAGCATTTT.

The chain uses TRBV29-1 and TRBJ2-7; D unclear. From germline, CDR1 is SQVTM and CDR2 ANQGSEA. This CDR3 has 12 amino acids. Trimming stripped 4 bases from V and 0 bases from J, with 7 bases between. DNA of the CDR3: TGCAGCGTTGTGAGGAGCTCCTACGAGCAGTACTTC. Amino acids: CSVVRSSYEQYF.

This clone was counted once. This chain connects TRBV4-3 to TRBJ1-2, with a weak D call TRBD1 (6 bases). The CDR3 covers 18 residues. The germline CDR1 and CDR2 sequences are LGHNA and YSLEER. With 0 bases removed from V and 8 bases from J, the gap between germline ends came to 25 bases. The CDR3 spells CASSQDWQGTDRYSGYTF. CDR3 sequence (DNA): TGCGCCAGCAGCCAAGATTGGCAGGGGACGGACCGCTATTCCGGCTACACCTTC.

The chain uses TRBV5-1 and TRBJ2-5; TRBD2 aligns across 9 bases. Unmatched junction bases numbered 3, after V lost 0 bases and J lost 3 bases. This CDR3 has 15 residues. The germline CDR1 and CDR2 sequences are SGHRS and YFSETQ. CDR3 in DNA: TGCGCCAGCAGCTTGGATCCTAGCGGGAAAGAGACCCAGTACTTC. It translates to CASSLDPSGKETQYF.